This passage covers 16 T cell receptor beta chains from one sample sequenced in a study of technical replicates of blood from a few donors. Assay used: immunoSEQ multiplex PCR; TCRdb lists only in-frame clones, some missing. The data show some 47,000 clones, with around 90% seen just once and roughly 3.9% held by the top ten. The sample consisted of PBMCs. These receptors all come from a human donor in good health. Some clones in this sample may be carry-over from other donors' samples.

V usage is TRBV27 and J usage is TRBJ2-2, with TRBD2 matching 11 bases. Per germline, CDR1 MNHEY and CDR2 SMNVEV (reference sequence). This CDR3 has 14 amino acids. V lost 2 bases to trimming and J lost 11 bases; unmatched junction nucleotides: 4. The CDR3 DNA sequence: TGTGCCAGCAGTTTAGGGCTAGCGGGAGGAGAGCTGTTTTTT. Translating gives CASSLGLAGGELFF.

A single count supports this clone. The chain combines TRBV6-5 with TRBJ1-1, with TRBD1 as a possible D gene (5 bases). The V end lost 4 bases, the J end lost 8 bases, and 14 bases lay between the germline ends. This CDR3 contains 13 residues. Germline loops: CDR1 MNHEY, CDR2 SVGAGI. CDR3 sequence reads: CASSSRGRGEAFF. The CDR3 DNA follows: TGTGCCAGCAGTTCCCGAGGAAGGGGAGAAGCTTTCTTT.

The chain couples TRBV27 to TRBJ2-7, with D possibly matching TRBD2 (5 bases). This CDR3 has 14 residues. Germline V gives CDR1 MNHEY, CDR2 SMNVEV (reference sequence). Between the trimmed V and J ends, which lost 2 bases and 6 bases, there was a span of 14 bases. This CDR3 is CASSLLAGVGEQYF. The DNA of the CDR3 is TGTGCCAGCAGTTTACTCGCCGGGGTGGGCGAGCAGTACTTC.

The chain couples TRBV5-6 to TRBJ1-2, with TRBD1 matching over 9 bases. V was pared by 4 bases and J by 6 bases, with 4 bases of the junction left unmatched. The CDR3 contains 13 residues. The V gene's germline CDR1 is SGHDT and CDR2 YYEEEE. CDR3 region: CASSPGQGHGYTF. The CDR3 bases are TGTGCCAGCAGCCCGGGACAGGGCCATGGCTACACCTTC. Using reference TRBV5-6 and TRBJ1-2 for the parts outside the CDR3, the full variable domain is DAGVTQSPTHLIKTRGQQVTLRCSPKSGHDTVSWYQQALGQGPQFIFQYYEEEERQRGNFPDRFSGHQFPNYSSELNVNALLLGDSALYLCASSPGQGHGYTFGSGTRLTVV.

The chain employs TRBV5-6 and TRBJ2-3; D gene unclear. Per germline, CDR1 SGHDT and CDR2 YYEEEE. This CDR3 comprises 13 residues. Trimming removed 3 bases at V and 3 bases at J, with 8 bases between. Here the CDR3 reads CASSSPGTDTQYF. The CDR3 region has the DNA TGTGCCAGCAGCTCCCCCGGGACAGATACGCAGTATTTT.

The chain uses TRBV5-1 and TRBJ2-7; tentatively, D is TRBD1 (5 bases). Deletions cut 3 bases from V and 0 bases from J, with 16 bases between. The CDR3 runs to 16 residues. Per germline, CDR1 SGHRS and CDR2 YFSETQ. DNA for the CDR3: TGCGCCAGCAGCTCAAAGACACAGGAAATCTCCTACGAGCAGTACTTC. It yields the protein CASSSKTQEISYEQYF. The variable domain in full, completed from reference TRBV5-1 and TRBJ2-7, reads KAGVTQTPRYLIKTRGQQVTLSCSPISGHRSVSWYQQTPGQGLQFLFEYFSETQRNKGNFPGRFSGRQFSNSRSEMNVSTLELGDSALYLCASSSKTQEISYEQYFGPGTRLTVT.

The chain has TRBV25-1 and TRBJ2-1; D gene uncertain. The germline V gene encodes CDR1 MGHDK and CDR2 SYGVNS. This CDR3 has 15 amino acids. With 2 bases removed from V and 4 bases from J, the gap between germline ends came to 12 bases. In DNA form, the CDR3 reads TGTGCCAGCAGTGAACCCGGAGCCCCATACAATGAGCAGTTCTTC. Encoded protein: CASSEPGAPYNEQFF.

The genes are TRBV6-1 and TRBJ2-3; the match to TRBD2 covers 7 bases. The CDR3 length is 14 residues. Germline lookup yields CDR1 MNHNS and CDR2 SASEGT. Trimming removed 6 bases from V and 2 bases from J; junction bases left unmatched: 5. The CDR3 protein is CASRQAGSTDTQYF. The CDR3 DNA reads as TGTGCCAGCAGACAAGCGGGGTCCACAGATACGCAGTATTTT.

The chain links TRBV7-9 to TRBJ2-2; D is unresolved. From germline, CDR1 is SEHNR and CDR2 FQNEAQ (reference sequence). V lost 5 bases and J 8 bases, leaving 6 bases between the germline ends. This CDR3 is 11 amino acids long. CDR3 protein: CASSIMGELFF. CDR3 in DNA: TGTGCCAGCAGCATAATGGGGGAGCTGTTTTTT.

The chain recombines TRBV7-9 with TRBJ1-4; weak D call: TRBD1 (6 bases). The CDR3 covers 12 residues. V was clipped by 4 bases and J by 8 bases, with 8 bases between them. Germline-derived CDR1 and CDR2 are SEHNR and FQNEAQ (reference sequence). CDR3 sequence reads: CASSSDREKLFF. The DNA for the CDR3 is TGTGCCAGCAGCTCAGACAGGGAAAAACTGTTTTTT.

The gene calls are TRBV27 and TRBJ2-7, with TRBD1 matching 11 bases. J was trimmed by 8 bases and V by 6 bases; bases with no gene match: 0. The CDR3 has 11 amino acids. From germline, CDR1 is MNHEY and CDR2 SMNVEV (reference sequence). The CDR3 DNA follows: TGTGCCAGCAGGGACAGGGGGCAGCAGTACTTC. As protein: CASRDRGQQYF.

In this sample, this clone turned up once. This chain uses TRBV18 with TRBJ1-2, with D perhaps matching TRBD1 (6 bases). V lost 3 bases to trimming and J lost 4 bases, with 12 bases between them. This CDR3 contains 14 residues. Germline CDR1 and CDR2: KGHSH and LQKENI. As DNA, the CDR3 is TGTGCCAGCTCACCTAACAGGGATCCCTATGGCTACACCTTC. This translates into CASSPNRDPYGYTF.

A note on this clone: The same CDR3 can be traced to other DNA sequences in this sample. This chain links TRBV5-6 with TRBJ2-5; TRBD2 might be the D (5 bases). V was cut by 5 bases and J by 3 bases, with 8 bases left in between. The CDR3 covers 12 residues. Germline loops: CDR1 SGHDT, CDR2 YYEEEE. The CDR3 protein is CASRVAKETQYF. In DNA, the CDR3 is TGTGCCAGCAGAGTAGCGAAAGAGACCCAGTACTTC.

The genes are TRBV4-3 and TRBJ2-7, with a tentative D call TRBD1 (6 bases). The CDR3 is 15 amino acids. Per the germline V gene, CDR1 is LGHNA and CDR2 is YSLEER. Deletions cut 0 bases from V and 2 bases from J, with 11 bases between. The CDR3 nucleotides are TGCGCCAGCAGCCAAGATAGGGCAGGGGCCTACGAGCAGTACTTC. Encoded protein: CASSQDRAGAYEQYF.

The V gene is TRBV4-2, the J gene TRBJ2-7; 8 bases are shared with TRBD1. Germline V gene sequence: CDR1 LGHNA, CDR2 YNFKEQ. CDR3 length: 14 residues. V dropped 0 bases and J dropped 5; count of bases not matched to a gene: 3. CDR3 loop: CASSQDRGQDEQYF. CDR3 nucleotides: TGTGCCAGCAGCCAAGACAGGGGGCAGGACGAGCAGTACTTC.

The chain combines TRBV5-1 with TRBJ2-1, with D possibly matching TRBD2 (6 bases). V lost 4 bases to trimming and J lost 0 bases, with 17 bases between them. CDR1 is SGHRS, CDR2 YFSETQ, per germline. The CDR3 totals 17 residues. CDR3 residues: CASSAMGLRSSYNEQFF. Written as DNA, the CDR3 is TGCGCCAGCAGCGCCATGGGACTTCGCAGCTCCTACAATGAGCAGTTCTTC. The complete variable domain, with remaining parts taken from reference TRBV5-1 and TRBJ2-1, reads KAGVTQTPRYLIKTRGQQVTLSCSPISGHRSVSWYQQTPGQGLQFLFEYFSETQRNKGNFPGRFSGRQFSNSRSEMNVSTLELGDSALYLCASSAMGLRSSYNEQFFGPGTRLTVL.